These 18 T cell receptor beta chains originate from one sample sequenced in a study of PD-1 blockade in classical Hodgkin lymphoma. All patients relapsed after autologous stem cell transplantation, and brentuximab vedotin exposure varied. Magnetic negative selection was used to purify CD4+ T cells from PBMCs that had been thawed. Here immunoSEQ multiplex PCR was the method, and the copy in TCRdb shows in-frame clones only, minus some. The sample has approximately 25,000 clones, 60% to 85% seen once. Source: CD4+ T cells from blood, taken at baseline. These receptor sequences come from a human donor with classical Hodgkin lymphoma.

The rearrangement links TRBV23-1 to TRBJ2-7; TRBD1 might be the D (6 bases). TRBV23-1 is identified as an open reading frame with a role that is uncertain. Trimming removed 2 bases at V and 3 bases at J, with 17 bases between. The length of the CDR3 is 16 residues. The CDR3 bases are TGCGCCAGCAGTCAAAGGCTCCGGGACACCCTCTACGAGCAGTACTTC. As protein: CASSQRLRDTLYEQYF.

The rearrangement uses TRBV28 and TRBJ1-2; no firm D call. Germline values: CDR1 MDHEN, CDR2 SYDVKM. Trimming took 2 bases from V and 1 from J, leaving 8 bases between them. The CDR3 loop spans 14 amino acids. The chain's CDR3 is CASSLVVRNYGYTF. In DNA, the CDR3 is TGTGCCAGCAGTTTAGTTGTCCGTAACTATGGCTACACCTTC.

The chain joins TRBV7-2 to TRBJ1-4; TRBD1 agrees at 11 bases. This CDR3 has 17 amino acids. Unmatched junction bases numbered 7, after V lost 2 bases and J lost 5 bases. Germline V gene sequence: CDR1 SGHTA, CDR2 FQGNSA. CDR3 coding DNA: TGTGCCAGCAGCTTACGGGGGACAGGGGGTGTCAATGAAAAACTGTTTTTT. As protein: CASSLRGTGGVNEKLFF.

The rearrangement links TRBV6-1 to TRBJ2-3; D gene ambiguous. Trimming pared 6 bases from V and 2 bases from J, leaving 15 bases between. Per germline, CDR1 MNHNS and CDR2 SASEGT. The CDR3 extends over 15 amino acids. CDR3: CASRAQSLNTDTQYF. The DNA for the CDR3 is TGTGCCAGCAGGGCTCAGAGCCTTAACACAGATACGCAGTATTTT.

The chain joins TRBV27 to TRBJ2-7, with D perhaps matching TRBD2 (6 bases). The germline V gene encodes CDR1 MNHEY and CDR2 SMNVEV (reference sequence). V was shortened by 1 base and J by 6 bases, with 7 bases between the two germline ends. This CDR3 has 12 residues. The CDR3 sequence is CASSLWGGEQYF. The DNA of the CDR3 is TGTGCCAGCAGTTTATGGGGAGGCGAGCAGTACTTC.

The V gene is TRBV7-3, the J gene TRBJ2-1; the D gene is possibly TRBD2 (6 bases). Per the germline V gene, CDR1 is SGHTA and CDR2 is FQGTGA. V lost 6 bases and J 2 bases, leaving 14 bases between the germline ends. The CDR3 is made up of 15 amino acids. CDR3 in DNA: TGTGCCAGCAGATTAGCGGTAACACCCTACAATGAGCAGTTCTTC. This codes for CASRLAVTPYNEQFF.

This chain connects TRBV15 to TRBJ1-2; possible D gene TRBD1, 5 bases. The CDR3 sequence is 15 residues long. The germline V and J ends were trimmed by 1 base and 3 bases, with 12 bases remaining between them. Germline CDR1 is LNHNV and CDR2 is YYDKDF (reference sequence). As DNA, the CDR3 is TGTGCCACCAGCAGAGCACCGGGAGGGGACTATGGCTACACCTTC. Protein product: CATSRAPGGDYGYTF. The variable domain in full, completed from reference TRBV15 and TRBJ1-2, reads DAMVIQNPRYQVTQFGKPVTLSCSQTLNHNVMYWYQQKSSQAPKLLFHYYDKDFNNEADTPDNFQSRRPNTSFCFLDIRSPGLGDTAMYLCATSRAPGGDYGYTFGSGTRLTVV.

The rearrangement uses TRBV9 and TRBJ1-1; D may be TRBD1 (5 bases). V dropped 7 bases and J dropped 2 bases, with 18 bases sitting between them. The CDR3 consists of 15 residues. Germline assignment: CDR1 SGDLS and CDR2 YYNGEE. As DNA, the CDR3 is TGTGCCAGCGCCAGGCTCCCCCAGGGCAACACTGAAGCTTTCTTT. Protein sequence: CASARLPQGNTEAFF. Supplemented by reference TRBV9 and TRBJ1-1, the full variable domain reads DSGVTQTPKHLITATGQRVTLRCSPRSGDLSVYWYQQSLDQGLQFLIQYYNGEERAKGNILERFSAQQFPDLHSELNLSSLELGDSALYFCASARLPQGNTEAFFGQGTRLTVV.

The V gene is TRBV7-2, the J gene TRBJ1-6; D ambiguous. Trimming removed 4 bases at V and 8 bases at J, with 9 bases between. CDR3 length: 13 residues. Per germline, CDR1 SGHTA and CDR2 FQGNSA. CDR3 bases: TGTGCCAGCAGCTCCGGACGGTATTCACCCCTCCACTTT. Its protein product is CASSSGRYSPLHF.

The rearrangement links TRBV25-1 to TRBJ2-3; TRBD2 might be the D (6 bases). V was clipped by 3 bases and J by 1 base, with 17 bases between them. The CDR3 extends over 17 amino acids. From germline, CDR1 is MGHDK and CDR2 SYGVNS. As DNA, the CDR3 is TGTGCCAGCAGTGAGCAGGGTTGGAGGGGCGGCACAGATACGCAGTATTTT. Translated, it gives CASSEQGWRGGTDTQYF.

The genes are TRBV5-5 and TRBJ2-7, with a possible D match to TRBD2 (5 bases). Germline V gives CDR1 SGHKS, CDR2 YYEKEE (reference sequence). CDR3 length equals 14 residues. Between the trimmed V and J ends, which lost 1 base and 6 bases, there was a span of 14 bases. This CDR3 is CASSLNPLAGEQYF. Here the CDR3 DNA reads TGTGCCAGCAGCTTGAATCCATTGGCGGGCGAGCAGTACTTC.

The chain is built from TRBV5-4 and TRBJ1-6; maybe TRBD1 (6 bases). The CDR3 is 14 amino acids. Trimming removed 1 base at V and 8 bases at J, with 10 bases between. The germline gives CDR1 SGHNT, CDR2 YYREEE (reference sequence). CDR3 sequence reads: CASSLNRVDSPLHF. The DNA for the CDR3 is TGTGCCAGCAGCTTGAACAGGGTGGATTCACCCCTCCACTTT.

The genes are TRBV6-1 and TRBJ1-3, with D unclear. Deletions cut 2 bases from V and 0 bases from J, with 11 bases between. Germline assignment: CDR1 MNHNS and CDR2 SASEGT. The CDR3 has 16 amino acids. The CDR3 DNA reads TGTGCCAGCAGTGAACTTCAACCTGGCTCTGGAAACACCATATATTTT. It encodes CASSELQPGSGNTIYF.

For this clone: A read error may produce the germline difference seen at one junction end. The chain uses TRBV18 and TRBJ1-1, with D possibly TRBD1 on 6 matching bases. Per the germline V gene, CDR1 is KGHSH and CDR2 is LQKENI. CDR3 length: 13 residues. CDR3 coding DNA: TGTGCCAGCTCGCCACAGGGGAACACTGAAGCTTTCTTT. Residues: CASSPQGNTEAFF.

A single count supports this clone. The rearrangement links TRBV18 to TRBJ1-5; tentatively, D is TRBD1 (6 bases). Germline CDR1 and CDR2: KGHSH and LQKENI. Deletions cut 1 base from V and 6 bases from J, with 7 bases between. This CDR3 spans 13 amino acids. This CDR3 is CASSPRGRQPQHF. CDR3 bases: TGTGCCAGCTCACCACGGGGGCGTCAGCCCCAGCATTTT.

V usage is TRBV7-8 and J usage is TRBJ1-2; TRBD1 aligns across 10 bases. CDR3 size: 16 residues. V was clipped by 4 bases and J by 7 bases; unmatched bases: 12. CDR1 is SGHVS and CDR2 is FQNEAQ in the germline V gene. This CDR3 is CASSSLRSTGGSGYTF. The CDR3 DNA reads TGTGCCAGCAGCTCATTACGATCGACAGGGGGCTCTGGCTACACCTTC.

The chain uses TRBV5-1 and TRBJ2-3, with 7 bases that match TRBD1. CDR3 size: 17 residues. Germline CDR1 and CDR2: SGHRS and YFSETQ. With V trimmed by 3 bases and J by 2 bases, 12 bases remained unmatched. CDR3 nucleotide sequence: TGCGCCAGCAGCTCGGAGGTCGGACAGGTATTCACAGATACGCAGTATTTT. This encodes CASSSEVGQVFTDTQYF.

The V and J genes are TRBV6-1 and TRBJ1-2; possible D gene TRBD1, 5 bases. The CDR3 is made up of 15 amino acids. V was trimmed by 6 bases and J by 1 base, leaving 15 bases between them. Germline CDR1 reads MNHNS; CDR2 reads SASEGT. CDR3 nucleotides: TGTGCCAGCAGCCCAACCGGGACGGGTAACTATGGCTACACCTTC. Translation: CASSPTGTGNYGYTF.